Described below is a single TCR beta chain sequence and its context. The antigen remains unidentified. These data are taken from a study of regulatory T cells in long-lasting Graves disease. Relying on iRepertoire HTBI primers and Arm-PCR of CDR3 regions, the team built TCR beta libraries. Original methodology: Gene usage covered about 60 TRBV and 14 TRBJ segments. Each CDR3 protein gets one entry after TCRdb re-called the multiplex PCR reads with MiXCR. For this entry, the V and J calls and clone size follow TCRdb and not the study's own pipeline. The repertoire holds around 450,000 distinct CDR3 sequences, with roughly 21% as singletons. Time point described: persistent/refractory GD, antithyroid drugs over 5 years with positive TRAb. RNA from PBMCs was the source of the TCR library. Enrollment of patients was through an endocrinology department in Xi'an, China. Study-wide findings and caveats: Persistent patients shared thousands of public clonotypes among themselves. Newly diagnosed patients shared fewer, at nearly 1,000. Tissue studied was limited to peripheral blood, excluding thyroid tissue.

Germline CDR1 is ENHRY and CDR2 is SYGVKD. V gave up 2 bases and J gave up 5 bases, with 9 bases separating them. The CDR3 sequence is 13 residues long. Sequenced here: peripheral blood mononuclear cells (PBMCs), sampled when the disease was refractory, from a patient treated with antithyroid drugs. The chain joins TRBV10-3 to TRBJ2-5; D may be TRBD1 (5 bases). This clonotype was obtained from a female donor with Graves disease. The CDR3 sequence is CAISERGLETQYF. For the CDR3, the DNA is TGTGCCATCAGTGAGAGGGGCCTGGAGACCCAGTACTTC.